This T cell receptor beta chain originates from a study of blood T cell repertoires in COVID-19. Background on the study: Specimens from acute and convalescent COVID-19 originated in the United States, Italy and Spain. PBMCs, B-cell-depleted T cells, or T cells were the source of the cDNA or gDNA that made up the material.

Trimming pared 0 bases from V and 5 bases from J, leaving 9 bases between. The CDR3 is made up of 14 amino acids. Germline CDR1 SGHRS, CDR2 YFSETQ. Original handling: Researchers report that nucleated cell counts were estimated from reference gene primer amplification. Sequencing used immunoSEQ multiplex PCR; TCRdb keeps in-frame clones, though not all of them. V, J and clone size were drawn from that table, and D and trimming were deduced from the DNA. The table lists some 110,000 clones, approximately 84% of them singletons. The sequencing input was peripheral blood. V gene TRBV5-1 combines with J gene TRBJ1-5, with D maybe TRBD1 (6 bases). This receptor was taken from a man between 60 and 70 years old with acute or convalescent COVID-19. In DNA form, the CDR3 reads TGCGCCAGCAGCTTGGAAGGGGGAGATCAGCCCCAGCATTTT. Translated, it gives CASSLEGGDQPQHF.